This T cell receptor (beta chain) emerged from a study of T-cell memory formation after mild COVID-19 (dated by TCRdb to the early 2020s). With regard to the full study: Most TCR sequence clusters were specific to one of the two donors. T-cell clones expanding and contracting after mild COVID-19 in a couple of donors were tracked by longitudinal TCRalpha and TCRbeta repertoire sequencing. The cohort was made up of two young adult volunteers, one female and one male, who were previously healthy. Here is what the overall study found, with its caveats: Contracting CD4+ clones were located mainly in the CM and EM memory subsets, whereas CD8+ clones were found to be enriched in EMRA. Some responding clones were detected in pre-infection memory, which suggested that pre-existing cross-reactive memory T cells had joined the SARS-CoV-2 response. The second-wave clones that peaked on day 37 were not confirmed to be SARS-CoV-2 specific. The study covered only a couple of mild cases, and larger cohorts including severe cases with pre-infection samples were considered necessary. Clones contracting from day 15 to 85 had balanced CD4/CD8 phenotypes, while a second wave expanding from day 15 to 37 was biased towards CD4+.

The CDR3 covers 14 residues, taking in both the cysteine and the phenylalanine. Kept here is only the CDR3 DNA, which spans 42 bases and is read in frame from base 1. CDR1 SGHNT and CDR2 YENEEA were looked up in the germline V gene. The V and J ends are trimmed by 1 base and 6 bases, leaving 10 bases between them. Ficoll-Paque density gradient centrifugation was the method used to isolate PBMCs. The sequencer was an Illumina NovaSeq 6000. TCRalpha and TCRbeta cDNA libraries were built by 5'RACE with constant-segment primers, adding sample barcodes and unique molecular identifiers. Trizol reagent was used to extract RNA from every sample. Amplification of the libraries took two PCR steps, and the second step added a second sample barcode plus Illumina TruSeq adapters. Libraries were sequenced on an Illumina NovaSeq with 2 x 150 bp paired-end reads. The source study handled its data this way. Reads were demultiplexed and collapsed into UMI-guided consensus sequences with migec v1.2.7. Using mixcr v2.1.11, UMI consensuses were aligned to TRA and TRB V and J templates and then assembled into clonotypes. A clonotype was counted as expanded or contracted only when both edgeR and NoisET called the clonotype significant, with the noise models trained on biological replicates. edgeR calls used a false discovery rate-adjusted p below 0.01 and a log2 fold-change threshold of 1. As an exploratory analysis of dynamics, max-normalized trajectories of the 1000 most abundant clonotypes were examined with PCA combined with hierarchical clustering. Separately sequenced CD4+ and CD8+ repertoires were used to assign a CD4 or CD8 phenotype to each responding clone. The public sequencing data were trimmed at Q25 with fastp and processed into clonotypes with MiXCR by TCRdb, which kept only in-frame beta chains. Entries that share a CDR3 protein sequence are merged under the most common genes and DNA. These V and J calls are TCRdb output, not the study's own analysis. The sample has 150,000 to 200,000 distinct CDR3 sequences on record, roughly 31% of them singletons. The ten biggest clones cover around 11% of the sample.

As concerns this clonotype: Its cognate antigen has yet to be identified. One base away there is no much larger clone; base qualities are not given.

The receptor was isolated from an adult woman who had mild COVID-19 (a few samples of this study predate the infection). The sample titles of this study are shuffled in the database, so cell type and time point are left out; the donor was told from shared clones. What was sequenced was PBMCs or a T cell subset sorted from them (not recorded which). The chain employs TRBV11-3 and TRBJ1-5; perhaps TRBD1 is the D gene, with 5 bases matching. Here is the DNA: TGTGCCAGCAGCTTAGCGGGGCGGGGTCAGCCCCAGCATTTT. The encoded protein is CASSLAGRGQPQHF.